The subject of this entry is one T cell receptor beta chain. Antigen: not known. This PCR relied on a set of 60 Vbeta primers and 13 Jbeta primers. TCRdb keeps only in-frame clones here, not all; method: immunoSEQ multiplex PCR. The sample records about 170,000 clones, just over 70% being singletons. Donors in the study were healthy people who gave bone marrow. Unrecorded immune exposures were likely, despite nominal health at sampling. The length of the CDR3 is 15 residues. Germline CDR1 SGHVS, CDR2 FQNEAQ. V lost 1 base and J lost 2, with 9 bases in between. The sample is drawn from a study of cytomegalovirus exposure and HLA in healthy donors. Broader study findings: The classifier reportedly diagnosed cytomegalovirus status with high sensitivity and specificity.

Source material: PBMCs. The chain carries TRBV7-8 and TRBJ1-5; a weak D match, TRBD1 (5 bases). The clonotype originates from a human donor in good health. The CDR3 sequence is CASSLDGGGNQPQHF. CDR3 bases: TGTGCCAGCAGCTTAGATGGAGGGGGCAATCAGCCCCAGCATTTT.